This T cell receptor beta chain was found in a study of T cell changes during pregnancy in multiple sclerosis (dated by TCRdb to about 2019). In terms of the full investigation: The study examined how the T cell repertoire changed over the course of pregnancy in women with multiple sclerosis.

On this clone: The specificity of this receptor is unknown. It has no much larger one-base neighbor in the sample; base qualities were not kept.

Libraries were made using the immunoSEQ multiplex PCR assay. TCRdb stores this immuneACCESS table with in-frame sequences only. Part of the clones is absent; in the studies checked, under half of the shortfall reflects unresolved V genes, and no reason is known for the rest. Counted in this sample were more than 65,000 clones; about nine tenths of them appeared once. 2.3% of the sample is taken by the ten largest. Inclusive of the bounding cysteine and phenylalanine, the CDR3 is 14 residues long. The read is trimmed to its CDR3 DNA, 42 bases read in frame from base 1. V is clipped by 1 base and J by 3 bases, and the sequence between their germline boundaries is 9 bases long. CDR1 and CDR2, per the germline V gene, are MDHEN and SYDVKM.

Recombination connected TRBV28 to TRBJ1-1; TRBD1 is possibly the D segment (6 matching bases). The starting material was peripheral blood, obtained in the first trimester of pregnancy. The source is a female donor with multiple sclerosis, enrolled in a pregnancy study. The DNA sequence reads TGTGCCAGCAGTTTATTAGGGGGTCACACTGAAGCTTTCTTT. This translates into CASSLLGGHTEAFF. The reference TRBV28 and TRBJ1-1 proteins fill in what lies around the CDR3, so the full variable domain reads DVKVTQSSRYLVKRTGEKVFLECVQDMDHENMFWYRQDPGLGLRLIYFSYDVKMKEKGDIPEGYSVSREKKERFSLILESASTNQTSMYLCASSLLGGHTEAFFGQGTRLTVV.